This entry lists 9 T cell receptor beta chains sequenced from one sample in a study of T-cell reconstitution after alpha-beta-depleted transplantation in children (dated by TCRdb to the mid-2010s). What this sample's treatment or condition label stands for: allogeneic hematopoietic cell transplantation with graft depleted of TCRalphabeta T cells and CD19 B cells. Libraries came from PCR. The sequencing machine was an Illumina HiSeq 2500. TCR library preparation used molecular barcoding, with unique molecular identifiers applied to normalize quantification of the TCRbeta repertoire. Using fastp trimming at Q25 and MiXCR clonotype assembly, TCRdb reanalyzed the public sequencing data and kept in-frame beta chains. One record per CDR3 amino acid sequence lists the most common genes and DNA. Recorded for this sample are about 340,000 distinct CDR3 sequences; about 16% of them occurred a single time. The ten top clones hold around two fifths of the sample.

This material consisted of PBMCs, mostly from graft donor cells, taken 360 days after TCRalphabeta/CD19-depleted stem cell transplant. The receptor set was obtained from a male patient aged 2 to 9 who had a stem cell transplant for acute lymphoblastic leukemia, so the T cells may come from the graft donor.

The gene calls are TRBV6-1 and TRBJ2-7, with D hard to call. CDR1 MNHNS and CDR2 SASEGT come from the germline V gene. Trimming pared 1 base from V and 2 bases from J, leaving 6 bases between. This CDR3 contains 13 residues. The CDR3 sequence: CASSEGQPYEQYF. CDR3 nucleotides: TGTGCCAGCAGTGAAGGGCAGCCCTACGAGCAGTACTTC.

This clonotype was counted only a few times. V usage is TRBV7-2 and J usage is TRBJ2-1; no firm D call. Trimming removed 5 bases from V and 12 bases from J, with 20 bases in between. This CDR3 has 14 residues. In germline, CDR1 is SGHTA, CDR2 FQGNSA. The CDR3 loop reads CASSPRRGLLSQFF. Here the CDR3 DNA reads TGTGCCAGCAGCCCCCGCCGAGGTTTGCTTTCGCAGTTCTTC.

This clonotype has ten or more counts. The genes are TRBV6-5 and TRBJ2-1; possibly TRBD1 or TRBD2 for D (5 bases each). Trimming removed 0 bases from V and 8 bases from J, with 8 bases in between. The length of the CDR3 is 13 residues. Germline V CDR1 and CDR2: MNHEY, SVGAGI. The CDR3 bases are TGTGCCAGCAGTTACTCACGGGGCTATGAGCAGTTCTTC. As protein: CASSYSRGYEQFF.

Only a few counts were recorded for this clonotype. The chain links TRBV5-4 to TRBJ2-1; 11 positions agree with TRBD2. The CDR3 has 14 amino acids. V shed 4 bases and J 10 bases; nucleotides not matched to a gene: 7. CDR1 SGHNT and CDR2 YYREEE come from the germline V gene (reference sequence). In DNA, the CDR3 is TGTGCCAGCAGCGGCGGACTAGCGGGTCTAGAGCAGTTCTTC. It codes for CASSGGLAGLEQFF.

V gene TRBV11-2 combines with J gene TRBJ2-5; tentatively, D is TRBD1 (6 bases). Germline loops: CDR1 SGHAT, CDR2 FQNNGV. Trimming stripped 5 bases from V and 4 bases from J, with 17 bases between. This CDR3 has 15 residues. Written as DNA, the CDR3 is TGTGCCAGCAGCGGGTCAGGGGTCCTTCGAGAGACCCAGTACTTC. Amino acid sequence: CASSGSGVLRETQYF.

This clonotype appeared once. The chain uses TRBV4-2 and TRBJ2-3; unclear D gene. Germline V lookup: CDR1 LGHNA, CDR2 YNFKEQ. CDR3 length: 15 residues. V was clipped by 4 bases and J by 4 bases, with 15 bases between them. The CDR3, as DNA: TGTGCCAGCAGCCGTCTTGTTGGCGGTGCAGATACGCAGTATTTT. Translation: CASSRLVGGADTQYF.

The table lists this clonotype with a few counts. The V and J genes are TRBV27 and TRBJ2-1; perhaps TRBD2 as D (6 bases). The V end was cut by 6 bases, the J end by 9 bases, with 24 bases between. The CDR3 has 16 residues. Germline V gene sequence: CDR1 MNHEY, CDR2 SMNVEV (reference sequence). CDR3 DNA sequence: TGTGCCAGCAGCCCTAAGCGGAGGGCCGGTGGGGGTGAGCAGTTCTTC. Its translation: CASSPKRRAGGGEQFF.

This clonotype was observed a handful of times. V gene TRBV5-1 combines with J gene TRBJ2-7, with a tentative D call TRBD1 (6 bases). V shed 4 bases and J shed 4 bases, with 15 bases lying between them. CDR3 length: 14 residues. Germline loops: CDR1 SGHRS, CDR2 YFSETQ. Here the CDR3 reads CASSTQTGPYEQYF. The CDR3 DNA is TGCGCCAGCAGCACCCAAACAGGGCCATACGAGCAGTACTTC.

V gene TRBV30 combines with J gene TRBJ1-1, with D unclear. This CDR3 has 13 amino acids. Trimming shortened V by 3 bases and J by 3 bases, and 11 bases separated the two germline ends. Germline loops: CDR1 GTSNPN, CDR2 SVGIG (reference sequence). CDR3 bases: TGTGCCTGGAGCTTTGGGGTGGACACTGAAGCTTTCTTT. It codes for CAWSFGVDTEAFF.